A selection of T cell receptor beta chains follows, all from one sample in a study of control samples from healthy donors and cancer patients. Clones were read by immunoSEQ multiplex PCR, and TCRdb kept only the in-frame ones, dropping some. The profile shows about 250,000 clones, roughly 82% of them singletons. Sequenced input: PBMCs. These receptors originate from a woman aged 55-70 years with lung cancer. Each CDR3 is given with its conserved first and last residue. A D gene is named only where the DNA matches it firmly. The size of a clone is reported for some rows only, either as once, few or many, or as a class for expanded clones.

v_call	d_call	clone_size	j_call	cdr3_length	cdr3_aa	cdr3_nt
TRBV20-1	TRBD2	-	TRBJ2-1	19	CSASNVAGGTISSYNEQFF	TGCAGTGCTAGTAACGTGGCGGGAGGCACGATAAGCTCCTACAATGAGCAGTTCTTC
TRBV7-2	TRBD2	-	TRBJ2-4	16	CASSGSGARAKNIQYF	TGTGCCAGCAGCGGTAGCGGGGCAAGAGCCAAAAACATTCAGTACTTC
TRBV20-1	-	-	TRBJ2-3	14	CSASLAAGTDTQYF	TGCAGTGCTAGTCTCGCCGCCGGGACGGATACGCAGTATTTT
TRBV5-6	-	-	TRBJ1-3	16	CASSLFGYGSGNTIYF	TGTGCCAGCAGCTTGTTTGGCTACGGATCTGGAAACACCATATATTTT
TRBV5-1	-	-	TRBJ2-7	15	CASSLGSGGLYEQYF	TGCGCCAGCAGCTTGGGATCCGGGGGCCTCTACGAGCAGTACTTC
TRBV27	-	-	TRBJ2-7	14	CASSLGGRGYEQYF	TGTGCCAGCAGTTTAGGGGGCAGGGGCTACGAGCAGTACTTC
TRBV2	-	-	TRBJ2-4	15	CASTEVGRGRGIQYF	TGTGCCAGCACTGAGGTGGGGCGGGGAAGGGGCATTCAGTACTTC
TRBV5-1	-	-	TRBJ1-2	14	CASSLVQGNYGYTF	TGCGCCAGCAGCTTGGTGCAGGGGAACTATGGCTACACCTTC
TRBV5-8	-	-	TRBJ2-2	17	CASSRLSNAANTGELFF	TGTGCCAGCAGCCGCCTCTCGAACGCCGCGAACACCGGGGAGCTGTTTTTT
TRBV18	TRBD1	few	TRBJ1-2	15	CASSPDRDAGYGYTF	TGTGCCAGCTCACCGGACAGGGATGCGGGCTATGGCTACACCTTC
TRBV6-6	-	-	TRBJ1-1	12	CASSYRNTEAFF	TGTGCCAGCAGTTACCGTAACACTGAAGCTTTCTTT
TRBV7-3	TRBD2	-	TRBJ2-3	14	CASSWSGGPDTQYF	TGTGCCAGCAGCTGGTCGGGGGGGCCAGATACGCAGTATTTT
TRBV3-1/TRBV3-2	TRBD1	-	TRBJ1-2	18	CASSPQTGERGTNYGYTF	TGTGCCAGCAGCCCTCAGACAGGGGAGCGGGGCACTAACTATGGCTACACCTTC
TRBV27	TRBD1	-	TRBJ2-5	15	CASSNWTGGPETQYF	TGTGCCAGCAGTAATTGGACAGGGGGCCCGGAGACCCAGTACTTC
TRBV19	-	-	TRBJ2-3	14	CASKPEPPTDTQYF	TGTGCCAGTAAGCCAGAGCCTCCCACAGATACGCAGTATTTT
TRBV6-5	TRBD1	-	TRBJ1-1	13	CASRGTGNKEAFF	TGTGCCAGCAGAGGGACAGGGAATAAGGAAGCTTTCTTT
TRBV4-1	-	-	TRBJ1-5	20	CASSQDSGSRGLFSNQPQHF	TGCGCCAGCAGCCAAGATTCGGGTAGTAGGGGCCTTTTCAGCAATCAGCCCCAGCATTTT
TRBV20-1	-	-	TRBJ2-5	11	CSARRRETQYF	TGCAGTGCTCGGAGAAGGGAGACCCAGTACTTC
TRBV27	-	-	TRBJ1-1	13	CASRLGQNTEAFF	TGTGCCAGCAGACTGGGACAGAACACTGAAGCTTTCTTT
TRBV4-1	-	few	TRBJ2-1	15	CASSQSPGSYNEQFF	TGCGCCAGCAGCCAATCTCCCGGATCTTACAATGAGCAGTTCTTC
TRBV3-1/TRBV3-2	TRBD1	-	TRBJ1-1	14	CASSHLGQGLEAFF	TGTGCCAGCAGCCACCTCGGACAGGGGCTTGAAGCTTTCTTT
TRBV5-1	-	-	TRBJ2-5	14	CASSLEPSPETQYF	TGCGCCAGCAGCTTGGAACCATCCCCAGAGACCCAGTACTTC
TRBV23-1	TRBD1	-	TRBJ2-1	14	CASVTTGAYNEQFF	TGCGCCAGCGTCACAACAGGGGCTTACAATGAGCAGTTCTTC
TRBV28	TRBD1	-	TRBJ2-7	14	CASRETGIPYEQYF	TGTGCCAGCAGGGAGACAGGGATCCCCTACGAGCAGTACTTC
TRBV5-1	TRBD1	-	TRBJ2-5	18	CASSFQPPGTGYGETQYF	TGCGCCAGCAGTTTCCAACCCCCCGGGACAGGGTACGGAGAGACCCAGTACTTC
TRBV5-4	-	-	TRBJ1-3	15	CASSFERFSGNTIYF	TGTGCCAGCAGCTTCGAACGGTTCTCTGGAAACACCATATATTTT
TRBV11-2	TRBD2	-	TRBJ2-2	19	CASNHWRLAGGRDTGELFF	TGTGCCAGCAACCACTGGCGTCTAGCGGGAGGAAGGGACACCGGGGAGCTGTTTTTT
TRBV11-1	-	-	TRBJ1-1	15	CASSLRAGMNTEAFF	TGTGCCAGCAGCTTACGTGCAGGAATGAACACTGAAGCTTTCTTT
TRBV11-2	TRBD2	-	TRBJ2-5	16	CASSQGQRGAPETQYF	TGTGCCAGCAGCCAGGGGCAGCGGGGGGCGCCAGAGACCCAGTACTTC
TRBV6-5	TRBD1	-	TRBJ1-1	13	CASRGTGRTEAFF	TGTGCCAGCAGAGGGACAGGGAGGACTGAAGCTTTCTTT
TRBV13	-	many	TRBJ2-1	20	CASSLVNPGELLASYNEQFF	TGTGCCAGCAGCTTGGTCAACCCTGGAGAGCTGCTCGCGTCCTACAATGAGCAGTTCTTC
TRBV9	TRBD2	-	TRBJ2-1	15	CASSGLAGAYNEQFF	TGTGCCAGCAGCGGACTAGCGGGAGCCTACAATGAGCAGTTCTTC
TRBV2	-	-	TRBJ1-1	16	CASTLKKGLWGTEAFF	TGTGCCAGCACCCTGAAGAAAGGTTTATGGGGCACTGAAGCTTTCTTT
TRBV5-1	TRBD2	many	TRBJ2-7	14	CASSLAGGTYEQYF	TGCGCCAGCAGCTTGGCCGGGGGGACGTACGAGCAGTACTTC
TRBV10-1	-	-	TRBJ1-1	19	CASRYAQTGPAEKNTEAFF	TGCGCCAGCAGATATGCCCAGACAGGTCCAGCGGAAAAGAACACTGAAGCTTTCTTT
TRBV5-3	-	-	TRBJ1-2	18	CARSRALGGRPKPYGYTF	TGTGCCAGAAGCCGCGCATTAGGGGGTAGGCCTAAACCCTATGGCTACACCTTC
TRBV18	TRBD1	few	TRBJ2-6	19	CASSPPYGQGGPGANVLTF	TGTGCCAGCTCACCACCCTATGGACAGGGGGGGCCCGGGGCCAACGTCCTGACTTTC
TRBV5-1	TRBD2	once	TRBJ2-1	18	CASSLRLAGGPDYNEQFF	TGCGCCAGCAGCTTGAGGCTAGCGGGAGGACCTGACTACAATGAGCAGTTCTTC
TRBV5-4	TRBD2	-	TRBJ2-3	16	CASSSGTSGSTDTQYF	TGTGCCAGCAGCTCCGGGACTAGCGGCTCCACAGATACGCAGTATTTT
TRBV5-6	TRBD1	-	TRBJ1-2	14	CASSDQGGDYGYTF	TGTGCCAGCAGCGATCAGGGGGGCGACTATGGCTACACCTTC
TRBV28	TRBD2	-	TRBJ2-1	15	CASSDTSGRWDEQFF	TGTGCCAGCAGTGACACTAGCGGGAGATGGGATGAGCAGTTCTTC